What follows describes a single TCR beta chain. This clonotype was recorded many times. Its cognate antigen has yet to be identified. No base quality information exists; no much larger clone differs at one position. These data originate in a study of CD8 T cells in ankylosing spondylitis (dated by TCRdb to 2017 to 2019). Regarding the complete study: T cell receptor beta repertoires were profiled in healthy donors and ankylosing spondylitis patients so that disease-linked TCR variants could be found. Samples of peripheral blood were taken, and for ankylosing spondylitis patients, synovial fluid was collected as well. The whole study cohort included 108 healthy donors and 20 to 30 ankylosing spondylitis patients. On the study overall, not on this receptor specifically: According to the report, matched synovial fluid samples from ankylosing spondylitis patients were significantly enriched for the disease-linked clones. Some motif variants were previously reported in synovial fluid and blood of reactive arthritis patients, suggesting common disease-initiation mechanisms. A CD8+ phenotype was shown by the disease-linked clones, which were found at relatively low frequencies in peripheral blood. A TCR beta motif made up of 7 to 9 highly homologous amino acid variants appeared to be characteristic of blood from ankylosing spondylitis patients.

These reads were obtained on an Illumina HiSeq 2500. TCR beta libraries were prepared by quantitative 5'-RACE with molecular barcodes. On the study's bioinformatics: A new computational method based on a probabilistic model of VDJ rearrangement was used to identify disease-linked TCR variants. Using fastp at Q25 and MiXCR, TCRdb reprocessed the public reads and kept productive beta chains. CDR3 protein sequences are deduplicated, and each keeps its most common genes and DNA. Here the V and J calls rest on TCRdb's processing, not on the authors' analysis. Across this sample there are some 840,000 distinct CDR3 sequences, with over 9.5% seen only once. In total, the top ten clones hold less than 0.65% of the sample. Reading the germline V gene gives CDR1 SQVTM and CDR2 ANQGSEA. From the cysteine through the phenylalanine, the CDR3 covers 16 amino acids. The DNA shown is the 48-base CDR3, in frame from base 1. V lost 6 bases and J lost 0 bases, and the count of bases not matched to a germline gene is 9.

The rearrangement joined TRBV29-1 to TRBJ2-3; 10 of the junction bases match TRBD1. The sequencing sample was made of blood, either unsorted or a sorted T cell fraction (not recorded which). The receptor's source is a male donor with ankylosing spondylitis. CDR3 region: CSVFGQGGSSTDTQYF. The DNA sequence reads TGCAGCGTCTTCGGACAGGGGGGCTCTAGCACAGATACGCAGTATTTT.